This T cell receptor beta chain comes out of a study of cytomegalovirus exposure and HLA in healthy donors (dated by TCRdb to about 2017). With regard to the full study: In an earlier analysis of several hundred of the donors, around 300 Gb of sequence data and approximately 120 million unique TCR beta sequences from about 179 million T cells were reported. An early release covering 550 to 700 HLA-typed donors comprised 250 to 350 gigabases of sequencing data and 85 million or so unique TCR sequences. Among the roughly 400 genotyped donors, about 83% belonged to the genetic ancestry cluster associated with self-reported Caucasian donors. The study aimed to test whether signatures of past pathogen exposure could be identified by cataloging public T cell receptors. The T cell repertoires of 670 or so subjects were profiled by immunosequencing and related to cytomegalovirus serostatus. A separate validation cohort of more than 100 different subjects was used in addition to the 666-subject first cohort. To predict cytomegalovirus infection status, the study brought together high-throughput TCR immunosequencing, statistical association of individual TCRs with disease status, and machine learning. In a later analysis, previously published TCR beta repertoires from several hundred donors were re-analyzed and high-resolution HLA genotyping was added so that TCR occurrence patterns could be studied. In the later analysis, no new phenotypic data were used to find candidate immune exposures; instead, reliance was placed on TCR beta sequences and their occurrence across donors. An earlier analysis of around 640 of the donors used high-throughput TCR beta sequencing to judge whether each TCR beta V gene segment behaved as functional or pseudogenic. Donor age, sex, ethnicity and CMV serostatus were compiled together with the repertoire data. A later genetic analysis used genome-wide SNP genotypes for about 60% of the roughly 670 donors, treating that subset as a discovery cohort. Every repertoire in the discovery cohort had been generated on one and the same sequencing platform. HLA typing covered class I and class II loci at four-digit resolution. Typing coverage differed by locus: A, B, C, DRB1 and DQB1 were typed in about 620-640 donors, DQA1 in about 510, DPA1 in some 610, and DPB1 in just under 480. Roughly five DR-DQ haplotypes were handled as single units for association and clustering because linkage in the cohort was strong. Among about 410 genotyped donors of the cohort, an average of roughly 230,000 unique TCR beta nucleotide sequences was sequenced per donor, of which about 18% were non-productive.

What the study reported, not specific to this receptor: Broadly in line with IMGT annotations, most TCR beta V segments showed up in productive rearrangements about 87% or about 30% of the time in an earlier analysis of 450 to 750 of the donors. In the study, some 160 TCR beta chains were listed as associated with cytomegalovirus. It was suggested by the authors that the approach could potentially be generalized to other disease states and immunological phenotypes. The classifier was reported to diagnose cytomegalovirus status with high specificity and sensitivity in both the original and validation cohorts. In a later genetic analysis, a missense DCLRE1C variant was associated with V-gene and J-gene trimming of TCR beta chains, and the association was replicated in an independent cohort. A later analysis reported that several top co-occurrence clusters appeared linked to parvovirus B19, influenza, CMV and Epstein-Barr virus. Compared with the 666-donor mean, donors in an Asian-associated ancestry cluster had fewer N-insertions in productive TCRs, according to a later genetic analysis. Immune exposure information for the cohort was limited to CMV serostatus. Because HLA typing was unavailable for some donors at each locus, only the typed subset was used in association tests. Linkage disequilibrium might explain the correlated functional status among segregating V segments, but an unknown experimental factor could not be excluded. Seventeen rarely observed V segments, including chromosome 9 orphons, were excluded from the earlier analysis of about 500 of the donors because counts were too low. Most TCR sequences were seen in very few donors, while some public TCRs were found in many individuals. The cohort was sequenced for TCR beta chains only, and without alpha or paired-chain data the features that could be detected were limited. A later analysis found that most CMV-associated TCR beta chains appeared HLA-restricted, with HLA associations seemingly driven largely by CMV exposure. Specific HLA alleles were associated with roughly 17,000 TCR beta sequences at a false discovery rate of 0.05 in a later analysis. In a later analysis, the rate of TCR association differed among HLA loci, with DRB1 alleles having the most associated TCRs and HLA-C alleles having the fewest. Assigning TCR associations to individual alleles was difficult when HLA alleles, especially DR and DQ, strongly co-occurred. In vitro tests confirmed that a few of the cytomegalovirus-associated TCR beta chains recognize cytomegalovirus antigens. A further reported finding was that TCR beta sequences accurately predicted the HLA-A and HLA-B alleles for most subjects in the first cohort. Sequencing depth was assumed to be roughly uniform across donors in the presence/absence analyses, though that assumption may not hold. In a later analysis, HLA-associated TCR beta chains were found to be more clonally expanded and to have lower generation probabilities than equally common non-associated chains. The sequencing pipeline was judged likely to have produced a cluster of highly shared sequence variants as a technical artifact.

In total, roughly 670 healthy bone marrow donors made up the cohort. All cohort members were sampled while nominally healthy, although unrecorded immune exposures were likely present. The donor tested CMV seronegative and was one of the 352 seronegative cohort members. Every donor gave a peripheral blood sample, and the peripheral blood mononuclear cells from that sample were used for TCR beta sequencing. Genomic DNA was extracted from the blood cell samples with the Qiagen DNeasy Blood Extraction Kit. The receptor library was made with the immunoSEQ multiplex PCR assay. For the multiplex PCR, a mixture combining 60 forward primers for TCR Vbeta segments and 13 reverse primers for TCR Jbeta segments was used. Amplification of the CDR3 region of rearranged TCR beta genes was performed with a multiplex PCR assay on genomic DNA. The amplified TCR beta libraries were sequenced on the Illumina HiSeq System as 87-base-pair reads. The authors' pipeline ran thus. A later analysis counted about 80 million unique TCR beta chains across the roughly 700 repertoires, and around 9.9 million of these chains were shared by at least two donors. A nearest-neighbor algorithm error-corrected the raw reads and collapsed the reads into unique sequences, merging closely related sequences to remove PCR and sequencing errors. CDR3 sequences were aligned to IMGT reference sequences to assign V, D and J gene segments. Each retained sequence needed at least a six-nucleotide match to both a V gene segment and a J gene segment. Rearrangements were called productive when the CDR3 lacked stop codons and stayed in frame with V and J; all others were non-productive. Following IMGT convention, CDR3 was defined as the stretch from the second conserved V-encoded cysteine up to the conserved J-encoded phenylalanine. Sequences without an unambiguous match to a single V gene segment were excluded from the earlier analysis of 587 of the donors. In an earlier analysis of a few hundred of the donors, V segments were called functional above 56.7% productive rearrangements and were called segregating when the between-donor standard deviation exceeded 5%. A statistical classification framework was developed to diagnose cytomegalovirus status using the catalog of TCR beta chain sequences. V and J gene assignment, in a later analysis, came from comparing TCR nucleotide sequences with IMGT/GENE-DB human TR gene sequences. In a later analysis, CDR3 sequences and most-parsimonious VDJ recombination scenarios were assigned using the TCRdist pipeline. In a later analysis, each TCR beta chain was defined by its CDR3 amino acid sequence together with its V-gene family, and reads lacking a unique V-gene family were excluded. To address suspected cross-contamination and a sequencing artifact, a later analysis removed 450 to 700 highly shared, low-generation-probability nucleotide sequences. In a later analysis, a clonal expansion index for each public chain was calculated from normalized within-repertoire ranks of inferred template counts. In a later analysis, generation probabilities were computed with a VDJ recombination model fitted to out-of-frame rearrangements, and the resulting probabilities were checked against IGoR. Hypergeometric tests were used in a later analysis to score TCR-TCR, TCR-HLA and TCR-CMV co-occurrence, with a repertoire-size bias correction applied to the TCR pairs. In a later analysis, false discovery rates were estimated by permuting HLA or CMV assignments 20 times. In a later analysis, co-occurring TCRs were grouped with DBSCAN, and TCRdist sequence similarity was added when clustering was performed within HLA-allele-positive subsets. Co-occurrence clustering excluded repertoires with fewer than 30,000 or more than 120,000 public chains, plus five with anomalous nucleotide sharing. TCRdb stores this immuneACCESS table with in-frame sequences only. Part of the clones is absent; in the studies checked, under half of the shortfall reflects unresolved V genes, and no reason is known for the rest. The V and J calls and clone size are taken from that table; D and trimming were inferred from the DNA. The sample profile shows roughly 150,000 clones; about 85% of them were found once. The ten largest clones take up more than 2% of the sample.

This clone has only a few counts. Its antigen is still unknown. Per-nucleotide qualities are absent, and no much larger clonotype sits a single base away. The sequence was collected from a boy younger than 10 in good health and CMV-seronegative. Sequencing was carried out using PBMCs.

The DNA sequence is given as TGCGCCAGCAGCTTGGCGGACAGGGACCACGAGCAGTACTTC. Its protein is CASSLADRDHEQYF. This receptor chain uses TRBV5-1 and TRBJ2-7, with TRBD1 identical over 8 junction bases. The germline V gene specifies SGHRS as CDR1 and YFSETQ as CDR2. From V the trimming removes 0 bases and from J it removes 5 bases, while the gene matches leave 4 bases of the junction unaccounted for. Including cysteine and phenylalanine, the CDR3 has 14 amino acids. Kept here is only the CDR3 DNA, which spans 42 bases and is read in frame from base 1.